Listed below are T cell receptor beta chains from one sample, sequenced in a study of T-cell memory formation after mild COVID-19. TCRdb fed the 5' RACE reads into MiXCR, producing one record per CDR3 protein. The top ten clones hold 20% to 25% of a sample with some 450,000 distinct CDR3 sequences, about a sixth of them seen once. The sequenced sample was PBMCs or a T cell subset sorted from them (not recorded which). The source of these receptors is a man in his late teens or twenties who had mild COVID-19 (a few samples of this study predate the infection). Cell type and time point are not known. Each CDR3 is given with its conserved first and last residue. The order of the fields is CDR3 length, V gene, D gene, clone size, J gene, CDR3 protein, CDR3 DNA. The D gene is left open where the match is weak. Not all rows give a size; the values are once, few, many and, for expanded clones, a class.

>15|TRBV11-2|-|-|TRBJ2-3
CASSLDFYRTDTQYF
TGTGCCAGCAGCTTAGACTTCTACCGCACAGATACGCAGTATTTT
>16|TRBV18|TRBD1|few|TRBJ2-3
CASSPVTGGGSDTQYF
TGTGCCAGCTCACCAGTGACAGGGGGAGGTTCAGATACGCAGTATTTT
>12|TRBV29-1|-|-|TRBJ2-5
CSVEDSVLAQYF
TGCAGCGTAGAGGACAGTGTCTTGGCCCAGTACTTC
>13|TRBV7-2|TRBD1|-|TRBJ2-1
CASSNRGYNEQFF
TGTGCCAGCAGCAACAGGGGGTACAATGAGCAGTTCTTC
>15|TRBV12-3/TRBV12-4|-|few|TRBJ1-3
CASTDPGISGNTIYF
TGTGCCAGCACCGACCCGGGGATCTCTGGAAACACCATATATTTT
>15|TRBV19|-|-|TRBJ1-5
CASTTHGRSNQPQHF
TGTGCCAGTACCACACACGGACGTAGCAATCAGCCCCAGCATTTT
>15|TRBV20-1|-|-|TRBJ1-1
CSARSAGAENTEAFF
TGCAGTGCTAGATCGGCAGGGGCTGAAAACACTGAAGCTTTCTTT
>16|TRBV6-2/TRBV6-3|TRBD1|-|TRBJ1-5
CASGEFGQAGNQPQHF
TGTGCCAGCGGGGAATTCGGACAGGCGGGCAATCAGCCCCAGCATTTT
>13|TRBV6-5|-|-|TRBJ1-5
CASRLGYNQPQHF
TGTGCCAGCAGACTGGGTTACAATCAGCCCCAGCATTTT
>12|TRBV4-3|-|few|TRBJ2-1
CASSQVHNEQFF
TGCGCCAGCAGCCAAGTTCACAATGAGCAGTTCTTC
>17|TRBV20-1|-|many|TRBJ1-5
CSAIGGLGWRANQPQHF
TGCAGTGCTATCGGGGGGCTCGGATGGAGGGCCAATCAGCCCCAGCATTTT
>16|TRBV6-4|-|few|TRBJ1-6
CASSDYASGSNSPLHF
TGTGCCAGCAGTGACTACGCAAGTGGGTCTAATTCACCCCTCCACTTT
>14|TRBV20-1|-|few|TRBJ1-5
CSARVDSDNQPQHF
TGCAGTGCTAGAGTCGACAGCGACAATCAGCCCCAGCATTTT
>15|TRBV5-5|-|few|TRBJ1-6
CASRSGDLYNSPLHF
TGTGCCAGCAGGTCTGGGGACCTCTATAATTCACCCCTCCACTTT
>14|TRBV7-2|TRBD1|few|TRBJ1-1
CASSGQGALTEAFF
TGTGCCAGCAGCGGACAGGGGGCTCTTACTGAAGCTTTCTTT
>17|TRBV2|TRBD1|-|TRBJ2-1
CASRPVRDRVMGNEQFF
TGTGCCAGCAGGCCAGTTAGGGACAGGGTAATGGGAAATGAGCAGTTCTTC
>18|TRBV7-6|TRBD2|few|TRBJ2-5
CASSSLVSGGGLQETQYF
TGTGCCAGCAGCTCCCTCGTAAGCGGGGGAGGCCTCCAAGAGACCCAGTACTTC
>13|TRBV14|-|-|TRBJ2-7
CASKVGISYEQYF
TGTGCCAGCAAAGTAGGGATCTCCTACGAGCAGTACTTC
>15|TRBV15|-|-|TRBJ1-1
CATSRDGQPSFEAFF
TGTGCCACCAGCAGAGACGGACAGCCGAGCTTTGAAGCTTTCTTT
>14|TRBV20-1|TRBD2|-|TRBJ2-3
CSARAGLGTDTQYF
TGCAGTGCGCGAGCGGGGCTAGGCACAGATACGCAGTATTTT
>13|TRBV5-6|-|-|TRBJ1-2
CASIFGQDYGYTF
TGTGCCAGCATCTTCGGGCAGGACTATGGCTACACCTTC
>15|TRBV29-1|-|-|TRBJ1-1
CSVDGKGPSRTEAFF
TGCAGCGTTGATGGGAAGGGGCCCAGCCGAACTGAAGCTTTCTTT
>13|TRBV6-5|TRBD1|few|TRBJ1-5
CASRTGSNQPQHF
TGTGCCAGCAGGACAGGGAGCAATCAGCCCCAGCATTTT
>16|TRBV10-3|-|few|TRBJ2-2
CAISESTREATGELFF
TGTGCCATCAGTGAGTCCACTAGGGAGGCCACCGGGGAGCTGTTTTTT
>15|TRBV3-2|-|-|TRBJ2-5
CASSQVIARGETQYF
TGTGCCAGCAGCCAAGTAATAGCGCGGGGAGAGACCCAGTACTTC
>15|TRBV19|-|-|TRBJ2-1
CASSARRGPPAEQFF
TGTGCCAGTAGTGCCCGGAGGGGCCCCCCCGCTGAGCAGTTCTTC
>13|TRBV12-3/TRBV12-4|-|few|TRBJ1-1
CASDSGAYTEAFF
TGTGCCAGCGACTCCGGGGCGTACACTGAAGCTTTCTTT